The clone carrying this T cell receptor (beta chain) appeared once. Profiled with immunoSEQ multiplex PCR; TCRdb holds only in-frame clones, not every one. Of roughly 2.2 million clones in the sample, just under 95% were seen once. This entry belongs to a study of shared clonotypes between healthy human individuals. Germline V gene data show CDR1 as SGHNT and CDR2 as YYREEE (reference sequence). Unmatched junction bases numbered 7, after V lost 4 bases and J lost 5 bases. CDR3 length equals 16 residues. The chain links TRBV5-4 to TRBJ2-5, with 14 bases lining up with TRBD2. The sequenced sample was naive CD4+ T cells from PBMCs. Regarding subset: CD45RA+ positively selected. This clonotype originated in a young man in good health. Some clones in this sample may be carry-over from other donors' samples. The CDR3 bases are TGTGCCAGCAGCCCAGGGACTAGCGGGAGTCTGGAGACCCAGTACTTC. Its protein product is CASSPGTSGSLETQYF.